Following are 23 T cell receptor beta chains from one sample sequenced in a study of post-analysis software for immune sequencing data. Findings and limits, study-wide: TRBV5-6, TRBV5-1 and TRBV20-1 were among five TRBV segments more frequent in patients than controls.

Unique molecular identifiers featured in each of the TCR beta cDNA libraries. TCRdb fed the PCR reads into MiXCR, producing one record per CDR3 protein. The sample lists 740,000 or so distinct CDR3 sequences, approximately 53% occurring once. These receptors have no known antigen. The sample consisted of blood. These receptors all come from a girl under 18 with multiple sclerosis.

The V and J genes are TRBV10-3 and TRBJ1-2; D is possibly TRBD1 (6 bases). CDR3 length: 13 amino acids. Germline CDR1 reads ENHRY; CDR2 reads SYGVKD. V was clipped by 4 bases and J by 7 bases, with 13 bases between them. The CDR3 is CAISGQDLSGYTF. The DNA for the CDR3 is TGTGCCATCAGTGGACAGGACCTCTCTGGCTACACCTTC.

The rearrangement uses TRBV6-6 and TRBJ2-7; D ambiguous. Trimming left V 7 bases short and J 3 bases short, with 16 bases between. The CDR3 contains 14 residues. CDR1 MNHNY and CDR2 SVGAGI come from the germline V gene (reference sequence). The CDR3 loop reads CASNFGLRVYEQYF. CDR3 DNA sequence: TGTGCCAGCAACTTTGGCCTTCGGGTCTACGAGCAGTACTTC.

The gene calls are TRBV6-2 or TRBV6-3 and TRBJ2-7; D gene unclear. This CDR3 spans 14 amino acids. V lost 0 bases and J lost 2, with 8 bases in between. Germline loops: CDR1 MNHEY, CDR2 SVGEGT. DNA of the CDR3: TGTGCCAGCAGTTACTCGGCAGATACCTACGAGCAGTACTTC. Translating it yields CASSYSADTYEQYF.

V usage is TRBV6-5 and J usage is TRBJ2-1, with 7 bases matching TRBD2. V shed 2 bases, J shed 2 bases, and the junction held 6 bases outside the gene matches. Germline CDR1 MNHEY, CDR2 SVGAGI. The CDR3 has 16 residues. CDR3 sequence: CASSYDPSGTYNEQFF. In nucleotides, the CDR3 is TGTGCCAGCAGTTACGACCCTAGCGGCACCTACAATGAGCAGTTCTTC.

The chain joins TRBV12-3 or TRBV12-4 to TRBJ1-2, with D maybe TRBD1 (5 bases). This CDR3 spans 15 amino acids. Trimming took 5 bases from V and 8 from J, leaving 21 bases between them. CDR3 DNA sequence: TGTGCCAGCAGTCCTTTCTCCAGGGAACGGAGAGGCTACACCTTC. This gives the protein CASSPFSRERRGYTF.

The table lists this clonotype with a count of one. The chain links TRBV14 to TRBJ1-1; possible D gene TRBD1, 5 bases. This CDR3 is 12 amino acids long. V was cut by 5 bases and J by 10 bases, with 14 bases left in between. Looked up from germline, CDR1 is SGHDN and CDR2 is FVKESK. This CDR3 reads CASSLDRRGAFF. CDR3 sequence (DNA): TGTGCCAGCAGCTTAGACAGACGAGGAGCTTTCTTT.

The rearrangement links TRBV2 to TRBJ2-1; D might be TRBD2 (6 bases). This CDR3 spans 13 amino acids. Germline V gives CDR1 SNHLY, CDR2 FYNNEI. The V end lost 6 bases, the J end lost 7 bases, and 13 bases lay between the germline ends. The CDR3 bases are TGTGCCAGCAGGGGGGGACTCCCTAATGAGCAGTTCTTC. Protein product: CASRGGLPNEQFF.

As concerns this clonotype: No DNA is shown, since the ends of the CDR3 on it are uncertain; the CDR3 is the one TCRdb lists. CDR3 sequence reads: CASRSGMNTEAFFGQGTQYF. V gene TRBV5-1 combines with J gene TRBJ2-5. The CDR3 spans 20 residues, counting both ends. The germline V gene has CDR1 SGHRS and CDR2 YFSETQ.

The rearrangement joins TRBV29-1 to TRBJ2-7; D possibly corresponds to TRBD1 (5 bases). The germline V gene has CDR1 SQVTM and CDR2 ANQGSEA. The CDR3 runs 11 residues. The V gene lost 2 bases and the J gene lost 5 bases, with 7 bases spanning the gap. CDR3 DNA: TGCAGCGTTGAAAGGGGCCACGAGCAGTACTTC. It is translated as CSVERGHEQYF.

This clonotype has more than one count but fewer than ten. The chain couples TRBV18 to TRBJ2-1, with 12 positions matching TRBD2. After removal of 0 bases from V and 10 bases from J, the junction contained 13 bases not matched to a gene. The CDR3 contains 18 residues. Germline CDR1 is KGHSH and CDR2 is LQKENI. The CDR3 region has the DNA TGTGCCAGCTCACCACCGATCTTAAGGACTAGCGGGGTTCGAGAGCAGTTCTTC. Its translation is CASSPPILRTSGVREQFF.

This clonotype was counted a few times. The chain links TRBV20-1 to TRBJ2-3; unclear D gene. Per the germline V gene, CDR1 is DFQATT and CDR2 is SNEGSKA (reference sequence). The CDR3 spans 13 residues. Trimming took 7 bases from V and 2 from J, leaving 13 bases between them. The chain's CDR3 is CSGVAPHTDTQYF. The CDR3 nucleotides are TGCAGTGGTGTGGCCCCCCACACAGATACGCAGTATTTT.

V usage is TRBV2 and J usage is TRBJ1-2; maybe TRBD1 (6 bases). Germline CDR1 is SNHLY and CDR2 is FYNNEI. The V end was cut by 10 bases, the J end by 8 bases, with 11 bases between. The CDR3 consists of 10 residues. CDR3 bases: TGTGCCACCCGGACAGAAGGCTACACCTTC. Its translation: CATRTEGYTF.

This clonotype was found a few times. J is TRBJ2-7 and V is TRBV6-5; 9 bases fit TRBD1. Per the germline V gene, CDR1 is MNHEY and CDR2 is SVGAGI. CDR3 length: 15 amino acids. Trimming took 10 bases from V and 3 from J; bases not matched to a gene: 13. The CDR3 nucleotides are TGTGCCACACAGGCCCACAGGGGGCAAGGCTACGAGCAGTACTTC. Protein: CATQAHRGQGYEQYF.

This sequence joins TRBV6-2 or TRBV6-3 and TRBJ2-7; 8 bases are a match to TRBD2. The CDR3 sequence is 16 residues long. Germline lookup yields CDR1 MNHEY and CDR2 SVGEGT. J lost 0 bases, V lost 2 bases, and 6 bases had no gene match. The CDR3 DNA reads as TGTGCCAGCAGTTACGGGGCGGGAGGCAGCTCCTACGAGCAGTACTTC. Amino acid sequence: CASSYGAGGSSYEQYF.

The chain has TRBV29-1 and TRBJ2-3; the D is unclear. V was cut by 7 bases and J by 11 bases, with 16 bases left in between. The CDR3 totals 11 residues. In germline, CDR1 is SQVTM, CDR2 ANQGSEA. CDR3 DNA: TGCAGCGCTGTGGGGAATGGGGTGCAGTATTTT. Translating it yields CSAVGNGVQYF.

This clonotype was seen once. V usage is TRBV15 and J usage is TRBJ2-3; 10 positions agree with TRBD2. The CDR3 runs 15 residues. Per the germline V gene, CDR1 is LNHNV and CDR2 is YYDKDF (reference sequence). The ends lost 3 bases at V and 6 bases at J; junction bases unmatched: 6. CDR3 region: CATSSSSGSSDTQYF. CDR3 bases: TGTGCCACCAGCAGTTCTAGCGGGAGTTCGGATACGCAGTATTTT.

This clonotype has a handful of counts. This chain's CDR3 is CASIYYRDPNYGYTF. DNA for the CDR3: TGTGCCAGCATCTATTACCGGGACCCCAACTATGGCTACACCTTC. This sequence joins TRBV6-1 and TRBJ1-2, with D perhaps matching TRBD1 (5 bases). CDR1 and CDR2 from the germline V gene are MNHNS and SASEGT. Trimming removed 7 bases at V and 2 bases at J, with 17 bases between. The CDR3 consists of 15 residues.

CDR3 amino acids: CASNLLGGRLPMGTDTQYF. For the CDR3, the DNA is TGTGCCAGCAACCTCCTGGGCGGGAGGTTGCCAATGGGCACAGATACGCAGTATTTT. V and J are TRBV12-3 or TRBV12-4 and TRBJ2-3; 8 bases align to TRBD2. The CDR3 is 19 amino acids. The V and J ends lost 7 bases and 1 base, in that order; junction bases with no gene match: 19.

The chain is built from TRBV20-1 and TRBJ1-2, with D unresolved. From germline, CDR1 is DFQATT and CDR2 SNEGSKA (reference sequence). There are 9 residues in the CDR3. Trimming took off 3 bases at V and 8 bases at J, with 4 bases between the two ends. The CDR3 is CSASAGYTF. DNA for the CDR3: TGCAGTGCTAGTGCCGGCTACACCTTC.

The chain links TRBV20-1 to TRBJ2-2; perhaps TRBD1 as D (6 bases). The CDR3 contains 14 residues. V was clipped by 0 bases and J by 10 bases, with 15 bases between them. Germline V gene data show CDR1 as DFQATT and CDR2 as SNEGSKA (reference sequence). In DNA form, the CDR3 reads TGCAGTGCTAGAGATCGGGCTAGGGGGACGGAGCTGTTTTTT. Translation: CSARDRARGTELFF.

This chain links TRBV28 with TRBJ2-5; a weak D match, TRBD1 (5 bases). Per germline, CDR1 MDHEN and CDR2 SYDVKM. Trimming left V 3 bases short and J 5 bases short, with 10 bases between. The CDR3 spans 13 residues. The CDR3 protein is CASSLQGWETQYF. CDR3 nucleotide sequence: TGTGCCAGCAGTTTGCAGGGTTGGGAGACCCAGTACTTC.

The genes are TRBV12-3 or TRBV12-4 and TRBJ2-5; D ambiguous. The CDR3 loop spans 14 amino acids. V lost 9 bases to trimming and J lost 1 base, with 15 bases between them. In DNA, the CDR3 is TGTGCCAGGCCCCCCGGCCCGCCCCAAGAGACCCAGTACTTC. Translating gives CARPPGPPQETQYF.

The chain links TRBV20-1 to TRBJ2-3; 11 bases map to TRBD2. Germline V lookup: CDR1 DFQATT, CDR2 SNEGSKA (reference sequence). V shed 6 bases and J 4 bases; nucleotides not matched to a gene: 21. The CDR3 totals 19 residues. CDR3 protein: CSASRELTGTSGLADTQYF. In DNA form, the CDR3 reads TGCAGTGCGTCCCGCGAGCTCACCGGGACTAGCGGCTTGGCAGATACGCAGTATTTT.